The sequence of this T cell receptor beta chain was determined in a study of regulatory T cells in long-lasting Graves disease. Arm-PCR of CDR3 regions and iRepertoire HTBI primers were the basis on which TCR beta libraries were built. TCRdb independently ran MiXCR on the multiplex PCR reads; one entry per CDR3 protein. Among about 530,000 distinct CDR3 sequences listed, roughly 16% were seen once. V lost 10 bases and J 2 bases, leaving 13 bases between the germline ends. Germline CDR1 MNHNS, CDR2 SASEGT. The length of the CDR3 is 13 residues. Time point indicated: newly diagnosed GD, antithyroid drugs for less than 3 months. Researchers made the TCR library from RNA that was extracted from PBMCs. This clonotype appeared many times. As yet, its antigen is unknown. Study-wide results and caveats: Thyroid tissue went unexamined; only peripheral blood was analyzed.

These same records also appear under a second study, on T cells in Graves' hyperthyroidism and ophthalmopathy. That report notes: Stable hyperthyroidism: no ophthalmopathy progression over 18 months of follow-up. Thyroid ultrasound, orbital computed tomography, clinical symptoms, and serum thyroxine and TRAb underpinned diagnoses.

This receptor was obtained from a woman between 40 and 65 years old with Graves disease. The sample consisted of peripheral blood mononuclear cells (PBMCs), taken at new diagnosis, from a patient treated with antithyroid drugs. The J gene is TRBJ2-3, the V gene TRBV6-1, with D maybe TRBD1 (6 bases). CDR3 DNA sequence: TGTGCCACCCGGGACACCCACACAGATACGCAGTATTTT. Translation: CATRDTHTDTQYF.